The rows below give T cell receptor beta chains drawn from one sample of a study of vaccination and CD4 T cells after COVID-19. These receptors have no known antigen. MiXCR was run by TCRdb on the PCR reads, yielding one entry per CDR3 protein. The repertoire holds over 8,500 distinct CDR3 sequences, with around 29% as singletons. The sequencing input was cultured CD4+ T cells from blood. These receptors came from a human donor with COVID-19. The CDR3 runs from the conserved cysteine through the conserved F or W. The D gene is left open where the match is weak. Clone size appears in some rows only: once, few, many, or a class for an expanded clone.

>TRBJ1-1|TRBV7-2|.|.
TGTGCCAGCAGCTTAATGGGCAACACTGAAGCTTTCTTT
CASSLMGNTEAFF
>TRBJ2-5|TRBV20-1|.|.
TGCAGTGCTGATGGAAGACAAGAGACCCAGTACTTC
CSADGRQETQYF
>TRBJ1-6|TRBV5-1|TRBD1|.
TGCGCCAGCAGCCGGGACAGGGGAGGTAATTCACCCCTCCACTTT
CASSRDRGGNSPLHF
>TRBJ1-2|TRBV7-2|TRBD1|medium-sized
TGTGCCAGCAGCAAGAGGGGGCAGACCGGGCATGGCTACACCTTC
CASSKRGQTGHGYTF
>TRBJ2-2|TRBV20-1|.|few
TGCAGTGCCCCAGGACAGAGCAACACCGGGGAGCTGTTTTTT
CSAPGQSNTGELFF
>TRBJ2-6|TRBV19|TRBD1|.
TGTGCCAGTAGACCGGCGGGACAGGGCTTACTCTCTGGGGCCAACGTCCTGACTTTC
CASRPAGQGLLSGANVLTF
>TRBJ1-6|TRBV6-1|TRBD1|.
TGTGCCAGCAGAGGGACCGGGACAGGGGAATCACCCCTCCACTTT
CASRGTGTGESPLHF
>TRBJ2-3|TRBV5-1|.|.
TGCGCCAGCAGCTCGGAGACCGGGAGCACAGATACGCAGTATTTT
CASSSETGSTDTQYF
>TRBJ1-1|TRBV6-4|.|.
TGTGCCAGCAGTGAACAGGGGAACACTGAAGCTTTCTTT
CASSEQGNTEAFF
>TRBJ2-7|TRBV12-3/TRBV12-4|.|.
TGTGCCAGCAGTTTAGGGTTTGAGCAGTACTTC
CASSLGFEQYF
>TRBJ2-2|TRBV27|TRBD1|.
TGTGCCAGCAATGACAGGGGAACCGGGGAGCTGTTTTTT
CASNDRGTGELFF
>TRBJ2-2|TRBV7-9|.|few
TGTGCCAGCAGCTTAAGGCAGGGGAACACCGGGGAGCTGTTTTTT
CASSLRQGNTGELFF
>TRBJ1-1|TRBV2|TRBD1|few
TGTGCCAGCAGTGGCTCGACAGGGCCTGGCGTGAACACTGAAGCTTTCTTT
CASSGSTGPGVNTEAFF
>TRBJ2-3|TRBV20-1|.|.
TGCAGTGCTAAGACTAGATCAGATACGCAGTATTTT
CSAKTRSDTQYF
>TRBJ1-2|TRBV6-1|TRBD1|.
TGTGCCAGCAGTATGACAGGGGGGCAGAATGGCTACACCTTC
CASSMTGGQNGYTF
>TRBJ2-7|TRBV2|TRBD1|few
TGTGCCAGCAGTGAAGTTCAGGGGGCGTACGAGCAGTACTTC
CASSEVQGAYEQYF
>TRBJ1-2|TRBV6-4|.|.
TGTGCCAGCAGTGACCGATCAGGGAGGAGTGGCTACACCTTC
CASSDRSGRSGYTF
>TRBJ1-6|TRBV7-9|TRBD1|medium-sized
TGTGCCAGCACCCTACACCGACAGGGTAATTCACCCCTCCACTTT
CASTLHRQGNSPLHF
>TRBJ1-5|TRBV7-9|TRBD1|.
TGTGCCAGCAGCTCCGACAGGGGGCTTAGCAATCAGCCCCAGCATTTT
CASSSDRGLSNQPQHF
>TRBJ2-4|TRBV10-2|.|few
TGCGCCAGCAGTGTGGAGACTAGTAAAAACATTCAGTACTTC
CASSVETSKNIQYF
>TRBJ1-1|TRBV20-1|TRBD1|.
TGCAGTGCTAGGGGGGGGACAGGTCTCGTAGGAAACACTGAAGCTTTCTTT
CSARGGTGLVGNTEAFF
>TRBJ2-7|TRBV6-5|TRBD2|few
TGTGCCAGCAGTTACTCGAATCGACTAGCGGGGACCTACGAGCAGTACTTC
CASSYSNRLAGTYEQYF
>TRBJ2-7|TRBV30|TRBD2|.
TGTGCCTGGAGTAAACTAGCGGCTACGGGGGAGCAGTACTTC
CAWSKLAATGEQYF
>TRBJ2-2|TRBV6-1|TRBD2|.
TGTGCCAGCAGACGCCTAGGACTAGCGGGGGGGAACACCGGGGAGCTGTTTTTT
CASRRLGLAGGNTGELFF
>TRBJ2-6|TRBV10-3|TRBD1|.
TGTGCCATCTCACCGGGGACAGGGAGCTCTGGGGCCAACGTCCTGACTTTC
CAISPGTGSSGANVLTF
>TRBJ2-7|TRBV6-2/TRBV6-3|.|few
TGTGCCAGCAGTAAGGGACTCTACGAGCAGTACTTC
CASSKGLYEQYF
>TRBJ1-4|TRBV6-1|.|once
TGTGCCAGCATTCTTGCTGAAAAACTGTTTTTT
CASILAEKLFF
>TRBJ1-1|TRBV7-9|TRBD1|few
TGTGCCAGCAGCTTAGGACAGGGGGCGCAGGGCACTGAAGCTTTCTTT
CASSLGQGAQGTEAFF
>TRBJ2-7|TRBV12-3/TRBV12-4|.|.
TGTGCCAGCAGCAGACAGGCCGTAGGGTCCTACGAGCAGTACTTC
CASSRQAVGSYEQYF